The 19 T cell receptor beta chains listed next were all sequenced from one sample in a study of CD8+CD57+ T cells in acquired aplastic anemia. Individuals selected for sequencing had exhibited CD8+CD57+ cell expansion on flow cytometry. Template material for TCR beta VDJ and CDR3 profiling consisted of genomic DNA. Via MiXCR, TCRdb re-called the reads, giving one row per CDR3 protein. The data contain about 180,000 distinct CDR3 sequences, around 50% of them seen just once; the ten biggest clones take up 10% to 15%. The material sequenced was sorted CD4+, CD8+, or CD8+CD57+ T cells (not recorded which) from PBMCs. The receptors come from a human donor with aplastic anemia.

The chain combines TRBV11-1 with TRBJ2-3, with 15 bases matching TRBD2. The J segment lost 1 base and the V segment lost 3 bases, leaving 11 bases of the junction unmatched. This CDR3 contains 20 residues. Per germline, CDR1 SGHAT and CDR2 FQDESV (reference sequence). CDR3 in amino acids: CASSFPPGTSGGQRTDTQYF. In DNA, the CDR3 is TGTGCCAGCAGCTTTCCCCCCGGGACTAGCGGGGGGCAACGCACAGATACGCAGTATTTT.

This clonotype turned up a few times. This chain connects TRBV7-9 to TRBJ2-5; D is unresolved. Germline V gene lookup returns CDR1 SEHNR and CDR2 FQNEAQ (reference sequence). The CDR3 sequence is 11 residues long. The V gene lost 5 bases and the J gene lost 3 bases, with 4 bases spanning the gap. This chain's CDR3 is CASSREETQYF. The CDR3, as DNA: TGTGCCAGCAGCAGGGAAGAGACCCAGTACTTC.

Regarding this clonotype: One junction end does not reproduce the germline sequence, and a read error may be involved. V and J are TRBV6-1 and TRBJ2-2; possible D gene TRBD1, 6 bases. The germline gives CDR1 MNHNS, CDR2 SASEGT. CDR3 length: 14 residues. The CDR3 region has the DNA TGTGCCAGCAGTGCTGGACGGGACACCGGGGAGCTGTCTTTT. Its protein product is CASSAGRDTGELSF.

There are a few counts of this clonotype. The genes are TRBV24-1 and TRBJ1-1; 7 nucleotides align to TRBD1. From germline, CDR1 is KGHDR and CDR2 SFDVKD. After removal of 4 bases from V and 10 bases from J, the junction contained 11 bases not matched to a gene. This CDR3 contains 14 residues. This CDR3 is CATSDGQVGRGAFF. CDR3 DNA sequence: TGTGCCACCAGTGACGGACAGGTGGGGAGGGGAGCTTTCTTT.

This clonotype was picked up a small number of times. V usage is TRBV4-1 and J usage is TRBJ1-5; weak D call: TRBD1 (6 bases). This CDR3 is built from 16 residues. Trimming removed 0 bases at V and 6 bases at J, with 15 bases between. Germline CDR1 is MGHRA and CDR2 is YSYEKL. The CDR3 here is CASSQDSGDPLQPQHF. CDR3 DNA sequence: TGCGCCAGCAGCCAAGATTCAGGGGACCCTCTTCAGCCCCAGCATTTT.

This clonotype is a singleton in its sample. The V and J genes are TRBV14 and TRBJ2-3; D is unclear. The CDR3 contains 16 residues. V lost 5 bases and J lost 2, with 17 bases in between. Germline loops: CDR1 SGHDN, CDR2 FVKESK. CDR3 bases: TGTGCCAGCAGCTCCCTCTCCCGCACCTACACAGATACGCAGTATTTT. Translation: CASSSLSRTYTDTQYF.

This clonotype was detected only a few times. The CDR3 sequence: CSASDRALHEQYF. The CDR3 DNA reads TGCAGTGCCTCGGACAGGGCTCTGCACGAGCAGTACTTC. The V gene is TRBV20-1, the J gene TRBJ2-7; the match to TRBD1 covers 8 bases. This CDR3 comprises 13 residues. V dropped 6 bases and J dropped 5; count of bases not matched to a gene: 9. The V gene's germline CDR1 is DFQATT and CDR2 SNEGSKA (reference sequence).

This clonotype was seen ten or more times. The chain has TRBV24-1 and TRBJ1-5; 7 nucleotides match TRBD1. CDR3 length equals 16 residues. Trimming removed 2 bases from V and 3 bases from J; junction bases left unmatched: 6. The germline gives CDR1 KGHDR, CDR2 SFDVKD. Here the CDR3 reads CATSDSRTGVNQPQHF. CDR3 nucleotide sequence: TGTGCCACCAGTGATTCACGTACAGGGGTCAATCAGCCCCAGCATTTT.

The chain couples TRBV15 to TRBJ1-2; TRBD1 matches at 7 bases. Losses at the gene ends were 11 bases for V and 6 bases for J; bases not matched to a gene: 12. This CDR3 region has 13 residues. Per the germline V gene, CDR1 is LNHNV and CDR2 is YYDKDF (reference sequence). The CDR3 protein is CASRGAGGHGYTF. CDR3 nucleotides: TGTGCCTCTCGGGGGGCAGGGGGGCATGGCTACACCTTC.

This clonotype was observed a few times. The chain carries TRBV12-5 and TRBJ2-2; tentative D call: TRBD1 (5 bases). Germline V gene lookup returns CDR1 LGHNT and CDR2 FRNRAP. V was pared by 7 bases and J by 5 bases, with 17 bases between. The CDR3 loop spans 15 amino acids. In DNA, the CDR3 is TGTGCTAGTGCCTTTCCCCTAGGGGAAACCGGGGAGCTGTTTTTT. It is translated as CASAFPLGETGELFF.

CDR3 sequence: CASSPEAVYEQYF. The CDR3, as DNA: TGTGCCAGCAGCCCCGAGGCCGTATACGAGCAGTACTTC. The chain is built from TRBV7-8 and TRBJ2-7; no clear D. V was clipped by 5 bases and J by 4 bases, with 12 bases between them. The CDR3 has 13 residues. CDR1 is SGHVS, CDR2 FQNEAQ, per germline.

This chain connects TRBV15 to TRBJ2-5; D might be TRBD1 (6 bases). Germline assignment: CDR1 LNHNV and CDR2 YYDKDF (reference sequence). Trimming pared 3 bases from V and 5 bases from J, leaving 13 bases between. The CDR3 totals 14 residues. The CDR3 DNA reads TGTGCCACCAGCAGCTCCTGGGGGCCCGAGACCCAGTACTTC. This translates into CATSSSWGPETQYF.

The chain joins TRBV20-1 to TRBJ2-3; D ambiguous. Trimming removed 3 bases at V and 3 bases at J, with 10 bases between. The CDR3 totals 13 residues. Germline V gene sequence: CDR1 DFQATT, CDR2 SNEGSKA (reference sequence). The DNA for the CDR3 is TGCAGTGCTAGTGCCCGAATTACAGATACGCAGTATTTT. It codes for CSASARITDTQYF.

In this sample, this clonotype turned up a few times. V gene TRBV11-2 combines with J gene TRBJ2-4; D is unresolved. Per the germline V gene, CDR1 is SGHAT and CDR2 is FQNNGV. V lost 5 bases, J lost 0 bases, and 14 bases lay in between. The CDR3 sequence is 16 residues long. This chain's CDR3 is CASSPLGSGAKNIQYF. The CDR3 bases are TGTGCCAGCAGCCCGCTGGGGTCTGGAGCCAAAAACATTCAGTACTTC.

The chain carries TRBV25-1 and TRBJ2-2, with 8 bases lining up with TRBD1. The CDR3 has 19 amino acids. V gave up 5 bases and J gave up 3 bases; unmatched junction bases: 17. Germline V gene sequence: CDR1 MGHDK, CDR2 SYGVNS. The CDR3: CASSPSPLGTGRYTGELFF. Here the CDR3 DNA reads TGTGCCAGCAGTCCGAGTCCACTAGGGACAGGCCGATACACCGGGGAGCTGTTTTTT.

The rearrangement joins TRBV20-1 to TRBJ1-5; possible D gene TRBD1, 6 bases. The CDR3 is 14 amino acids. Germline values: CDR1 DFQATT, CDR2 SNEGSKA (reference sequence). Trimming cost V 0 bases and J 1 base, with 7 bases left between them. The CDR3 loop is CSARDRGSNQPQHF. The CDR3 coding sequence is TGCAGTGCTAGAGACAGGGGCAGCAATCAGCCCCAGCATTTT.

V gene TRBV10-3 combines with J gene TRBJ1-3; no firm D call. Germline CDR1 reads ENHRY; CDR2 reads SYGVKD. V lost 6 bases and J lost 0, with 12 bases in between. The CDR3 extends over 15 amino acids. The CDR3 spells CAIRINRDSGNTIYF. The DNA of the CDR3 is TGTGCCATCAGGATAAACCGGGACTCTGGAAACACCATATATTTT.

The genes are TRBV11-1 and TRBJ2-6; D not resolved. This CDR3 is 19 amino acids long. Trimming cost V 3 bases and J 0 bases, with 18 bases left between them. Germline V gene lookup returns CDR1 SGHAT and CDR2 FQDESV (reference sequence). CDR3 sequence: CASSLRTRAGISGANVLTF. The CDR3, as DNA: TGTGCCAGCAGCTTGAGGACCCGCGCAGGTATCTCTGGGGCCAACGTCCTGACTTTC.

This clonotype was seen ten or more times. The V gene is TRBV20-1, the J gene TRBJ1-2; no firm D call. In germline, CDR1 is DFQATT, CDR2 SNEGSKA (reference sequence). With 1 base removed from V and 6 bases from J, the gap between germline ends came to 6 bases. The CDR3 runs to 11 residues. The CDR3 here is CSARVAHGYTF. The CDR3 DNA is TGCAGTGCTAGAGTCGCCCATGGCTACACCTTC.